Here is one TCR beta chain with its context. Its antigen is unknown. TCRdb fed the reads into MiXCR, producing one record per CDR3 protein. The sample shows hundreds of thousands of distinct CDR3 sequences, 31% of them seen only once. This sample is drawn from a study of T cell repertoires in cytomegalovirus infection. Study-wide context: Recently identified HLA-C-restricted and well-studied HLA-B-restricted CMV epitopes were used. Signatures in public TCR beta sequences pointed to both CMV infection and matching HLA type.

Whole-study results and caveats: Based on cumulative public TCR beta family frequency, carriers of CMV plus the relevant HLA were identified. Clonotype analysis showed dominance of the ex vivo response by HLA-C-restricted CMV-specific TCR beta clonotypes.

Trimming cost V 6 bases and J 4 bases; bases outside gene matches: 10. Germline lookup yields CDR1 MGHRA and CDR2 YSYEKL. The CDR3 runs to 16 residues. This specimen consisted of cultured CD8+ T cells from PBMCs, obtained from culture after CMV antigen stimulation. The sequence derives from a human donor in good health (CMV status not recorded). Some clones in this sample may be carry-over from other donors' samples. The rearrangement uses TRBV4-1 and TRBJ2-2, with 8 bases identical to TRBD2. The CDR3: CASSDIGGAFTGELFF. CDR3 coding DNA: TGCGCCAGCAGTGATATCGGGGGGGCCTTCACCGGGGAGCTGTTTTTT.